This record concerns one T cell receptor (beta chain) sequence. These data belong to a study of blood T cell repertoires in COVID-19. About the research overall: Samples taken during acute and convalescent COVID-19 were collected in the United States, Italy and Spain. PBMCs, B-cell-depleted T cells, or T cells were the source of the cDNA or gDNA that made up the material.

In the original processing: Reference gene primers were amplified, and this amplification served to estimate nucleated cell counts. Profiling relied on immunoSEQ multiplex PCR, and the TCRdb table lists in-frame clones only, not all of them. V and J calls and clone size are given by that table; D and trimming were obtained from the DNA. The profile covers around 280,000 clones, with approximately 83% appearing a single time and over 2% taken by the ten largest. The length of the CDR3 is 12 residues. The germline V gene encodes CDR1 SNHLY and CDR2 FYNNEI. After removal of 9 bases from V and 5 bases from J, the junction contained 6 bases not matched to a gene.

The material sequenced was peripheral blood. The V and J genes are TRBV2 and TRBJ2-5; the match to TRBD1 covers 7 bases. The sequence derives from a woman in her twenties or thirties who had recovered from COVID-19. CDR3 residues: CASRQGDETQYF. The CDR3 DNA sequence: TGTGCCAGTCGCCAGGGGGATGAGACCCAGTACTTC.